This TCR beta chain was obtained from a study of blood T cell repertoires in COVID-19 (dated by TCRdb to about 2020). General notes on the study: Samples covering the acute and convalescent phases of COVID-19 were provided by collaborators in the United States, Italy and Spain. The material from the prospective study consisted of cDNA or gDNA derived from T cells, B-cell-depleted T cells, or PBMCs. Deeply sampled blood TCRbeta repertoires from subjects exposed to, actively infected with, or recovered from COVID-19 were included in the dataset. A freely available public database, intended as a resource for researchers studying the immune response to SARS-CoV-2, is where the repertoires were released. Samples came from the ongoing ImmuneRACE study (first 160 participants) plus 1,254 subjects from 6 global collaborators. A de-identified subject ID, COVID-19 status, age in years and sex were almost always included in the sample metadata. HLA class I and class II types, where available, came from metadata supplied by the sample provider rather than from assay-based typing.

Germline trimming: 6 bases from V, 8 bases from J; junction bases outside gene matches: 17. The CDR3 numbers 16 residues from cysteine through phenylalanine. Solely the CDR3 DNA is kept, with 48 bases framed from the first base. According to the germline V gene, CDR1 reads MRHNA and CDR2 reads SNTAGT. Overall study results and their limits: The quantity of clinical and demographic metadata differed by source and by participant and was supplied without curation.

In Seattle, one collaborating source enrolled patients while the infection was active and tracked those patients longitudinally over the course of disease. Each collaborating institution followed its own protocols to collect whole blood in K2EDTA tubes. For TCRbeta analysis, collaborators shipped samples as frozen whole blood, isolated PBMCs, or DNA extracted from either of those sample types. TCRbeta CDR3 regions were amplified from genomic DNA by means of the immunoSEQ Assay, a bias-controlled multiplex PCR. Per the source publication's procedure: The number of nucleated cells in each sample was estimated by amplification of reference gene primers within the assay. To quantify the absolute abundance of each unique TCRbeta CDR3 rearrangement, sequence reads were collapsed and filtered. For each sample, productive Simpson clonality was calculated by taking the square root of Simpson's diversity index across productive rearrangements. The table was pulled from immuneACCESS by TCRdb, which kept in-frame rearrangements only. Such tables lose some clones; where checked, under half of the loss comes from unresolved V genes, and the rest has no known cause. The V and J calls and clone size come from that table; D and trimming were worked out from the DNA. This sample comprises around 340,000 clones, around 90% of them detected only once. Around 4% of the sample goes to the ten largest clones.

As to this clone: Its recognized antigen is unknown. It has no much larger one-base neighbor in the sample; base qualities were not kept.

The chain couples TRBV6-4 to TRBJ1-2; TRBD1 matches 8 bases in the middle. The sample taken for sequencing was peripheral blood. This TCR was recovered from a woman aged 55 to 70 with COVID-19, enrolled during active disease. The CDR3: CASSLLPTGAREGYTF. In nucleotides, the sequence is TGTGCCAGCAGCCTCCTCCCGACAGGGGCGAGGGAGGGCTACACCTTC.